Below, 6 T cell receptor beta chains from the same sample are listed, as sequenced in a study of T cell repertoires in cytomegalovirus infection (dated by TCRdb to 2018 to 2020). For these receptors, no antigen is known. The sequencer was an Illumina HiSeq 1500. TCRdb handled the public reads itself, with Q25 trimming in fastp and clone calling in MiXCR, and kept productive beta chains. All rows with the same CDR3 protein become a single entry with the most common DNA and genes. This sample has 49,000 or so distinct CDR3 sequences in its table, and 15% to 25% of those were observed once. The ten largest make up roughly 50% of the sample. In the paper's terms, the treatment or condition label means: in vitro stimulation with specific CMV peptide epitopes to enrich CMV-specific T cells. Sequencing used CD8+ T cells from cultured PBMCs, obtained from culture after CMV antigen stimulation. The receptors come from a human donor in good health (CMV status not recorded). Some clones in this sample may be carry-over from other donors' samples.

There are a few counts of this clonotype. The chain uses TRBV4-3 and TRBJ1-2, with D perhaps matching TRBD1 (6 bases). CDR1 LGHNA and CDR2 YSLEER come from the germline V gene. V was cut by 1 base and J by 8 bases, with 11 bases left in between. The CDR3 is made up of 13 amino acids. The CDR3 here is CASSQGQGYGYTF. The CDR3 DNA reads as TGCGCCAGCAGCCAAGGGCAGGGGTACGGCTACACCTTC.

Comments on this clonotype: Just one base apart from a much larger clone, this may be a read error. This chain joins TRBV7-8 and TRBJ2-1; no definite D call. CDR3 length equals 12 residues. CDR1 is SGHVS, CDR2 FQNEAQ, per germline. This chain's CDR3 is CANSLGADEQFF. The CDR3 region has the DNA TGTGCCAACAGCTTAGGTGCGGATGAGCAGTTCTTC.

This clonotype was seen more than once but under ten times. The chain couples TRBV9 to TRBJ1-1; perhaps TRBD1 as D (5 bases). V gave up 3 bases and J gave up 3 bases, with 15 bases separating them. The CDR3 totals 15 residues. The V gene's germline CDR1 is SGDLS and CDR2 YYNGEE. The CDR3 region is CASSARTARDTEAFF. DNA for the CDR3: TGTGCCAGCAGCGCCCGGACGGCCAGGGACACTGAAGCTTTCTTT.

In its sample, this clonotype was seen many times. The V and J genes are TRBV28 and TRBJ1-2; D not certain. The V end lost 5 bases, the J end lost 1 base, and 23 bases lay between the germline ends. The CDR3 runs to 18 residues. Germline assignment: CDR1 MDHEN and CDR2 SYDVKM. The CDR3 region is CASSTTKAEKTRNYGYTF. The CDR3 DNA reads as TGTGCCAGCAGTACCACCAAGGCCGAAAAAACCCGTAACTATGGCTACACCTTC.

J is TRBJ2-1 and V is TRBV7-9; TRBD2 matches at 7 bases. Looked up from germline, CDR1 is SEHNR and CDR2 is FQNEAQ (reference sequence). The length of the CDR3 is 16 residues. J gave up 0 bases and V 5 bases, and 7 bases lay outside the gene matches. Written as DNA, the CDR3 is TGTGCCAGCAGCGGGAGGGCAGGGAGCTCCTACAATGAGCAGTTCTTC. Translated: CASSGRAGSSYNEQFF.

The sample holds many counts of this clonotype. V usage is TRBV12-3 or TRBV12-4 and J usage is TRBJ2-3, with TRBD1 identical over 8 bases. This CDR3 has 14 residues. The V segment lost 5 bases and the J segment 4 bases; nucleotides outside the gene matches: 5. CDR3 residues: CASSRTGSSDTQYF. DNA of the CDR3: TGTGCCAGCAGTCGGACAGGGAGTTCAGATACGCAGTATTTT.